This TCR beta chain comes out of a study of blood T cell repertoires in COVID-19 (dated by TCRdb to the early 2020s). Background for the entire study: The collaborator samples originated in the United States, Italy and Spain and spanned the acute and convalescent phases of COVID-19. HLA class I and class II types, where available, came from metadata supplied by the sample provider rather than from assay-based typing. The samples were drawn from two sources: the first 160 participants of the ongoing ImmuneRACE study, and over 950 subjects contributed by 6 global collaborators. Nearly every sample came with metadata listing a de-identified subject ID, COVID-19 status, age in years and sex. Deeply sampled blood TCRbeta repertoires from subjects exposed to, actively infected with, or recovered from COVID-19 were included in the dataset. The material from the prospective study consisted of cDNA or gDNA derived from T cells, B-cell-depleted T cells, or PBMCs. A freely available public database, intended as a resource for researchers studying the immune response to SARS-CoV-2, is where the repertoires were released. Results the study describes overall, beyond this receptor: How much clinical and demographic metadata was included differed by source and by participant, and the metadata was provided uncurated.

Concerning this clone: The clone's antigen remains unknown. There are no base qualities to consult, and no much larger clone falls within one base.

Whole blood was collected in K2EDTA tubes by collaborating institutions according to the institutions' own protocols. Collaborator samples were shipped for TCRbeta analysis as frozen whole blood, isolated PBMCs, or DNA extracted from either sample type. TCRbeta CDR3 regions were amplified from genomic DNA using the immunoSEQ Assay, a bias-controlled multiplex PCR. The authors processed their data as follows. Within the assay, amplification of reference gene primers was used to estimate how many nucleated cells each sample contained. To quantify the absolute abundance of each unique TCRbeta CDR3 rearrangement, sequence reads were collapsed and filtered. For each sample, productive Simpson clonality was calculated as the square root of Simpson's diversity index over productive rearrangements. The table comes from immuneACCESS by way of TCRdb, which keeps in-frame sequences with V and J called. Part of the clones is missing from these tables; in studies checked, under half for an unresolved V gene and the rest for unknown reasons. The V and J calls and the clone size are those of that table, but D and trimming were determined from the DNA. The table for this sample lists more than 75,000 clones; more than 80% of them were counted only once. The top ten constitute about 12% of the sample.

From V the trimming removes 2 bases and from J it removes 6 bases, while the gene matches leave 6 bases of the junction unaccounted for. Reading the germline V gene (reference sequence) gives CDR1 MNHNY and CDR2 SVGAGI. From its cysteine to its phenylalanine, the CDR3 spans 15 amino acids. Of the read, only the CDR3 DNA is kept; its 45 bases are in frame from base 1. This receptor was obtained from a human donor in a cohort sampled during active COVID-19. Specimen: peripheral blood. The rearrangement joined TRBV6-6 to TRBJ1-4, with 7 middle bases fitting TRBD1. For the CDR3, the sequence is CASSYPHRGDEKLFF. The DNA reads TGTGCCAGCAGTTACCCCCACAGGGGTGATGAAAAACTGTTTTTT.